This TCR beta chain was recorded in a study of blood T cell repertoires in COVID-19. Study overall: PBMCs, B-cell-depleted T cells, or T cells provided the cDNA or gDNA that made up the material.

The trim removed 5 bases at V and 4 bases at J, leaving 11 bases unmatched. CDR3 length: 16 residues. CDR1 is SSHAT, CDR2 FNYEAQ, per germline (reference sequence). Under the authors' procedure: Estimation of nucleated cell counts relied on the amplification of reference gene primers. Repertoires were generated with immunoSEQ multiplex PCR, while TCRdb's copy carries only in-frame clones and drops some. The V and J calls and clone size come from that table; D and trimming were worked out from the DNA. The table lists 180,000 or so clones, roughly 87% of them singletons. This TCR derives from a human donor with acute COVID-19. The donor label of this sample is uncertain. Sequencing was carried out using PBMCs or T cells enriched from blood (not recorded which). This chain uses TRBV7-7 with TRBJ1-3, with 7 bases matching TRBD1. For the CDR3, the DNA is TGTGCCAGCAGCAACCCCGGGGGACAGCGGGGAAACACCATATATTTT. Its translation: CASSNPGGQRGNTIYF. The whole variable domain, filled in from reference TRBV7-7 and TRBJ1-3, reads GAGVSQSPRYKVTKRGQDVTLRCDPISSHATLYWYQQALGQGPEFLTYFNYEAQPDKSGLPSDRFSAERPEGSISTLTIQRTEQRDSAMYRCASSNPGGQRGNTIYFGEGSWLTVV.